This paragraph covers one T cell receptor (beta chain) sequence. This entry is derived from a study of blood T cell repertoires in COVID-19. The CDR3 has 16 amino acids. Trimming took 5 bases from V and 0 from J; bases not matched to a gene: 4. The germline V gene has CDR1 SGHAT and CDR2 FQNNGV. In the study's own analysis: Using reference gene primer amplification, nucleated cell counts were estimated. Using immunoSEQ multiplex PCR, the repertoire was profiled, and TCRdb retains in-frame clones only, with some absent. The V and J calls and clone size are taken from that table; D and trimming were inferred from the DNA. Of roughly 81,000 clones in the sample, 90% to 95% are singletons; the top ten hold 1.5% to 2%.

Sequenced: peripheral blood. The TCR was taken from a woman in her forties or fifties in a cohort sampled during active COVID-19. The chain recombines TRBV11-2 with TRBJ2-2; 9 positions match TRBD2. The CDR3 reads CASSPSSGANTGELFF. The CDR3 DNA sequence: TGTGCCAGCAGCCCTTCTAGCGGGGCGAACACCGGGGAGCTGTTTTTT.